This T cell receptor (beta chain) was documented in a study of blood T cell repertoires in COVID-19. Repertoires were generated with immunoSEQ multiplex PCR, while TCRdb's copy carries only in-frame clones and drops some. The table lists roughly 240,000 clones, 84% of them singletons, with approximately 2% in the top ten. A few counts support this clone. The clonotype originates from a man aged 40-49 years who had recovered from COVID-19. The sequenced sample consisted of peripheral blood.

The DNA for the CDR3 is TGTGCCAGCAGCTATGGACTAGCCTCCTACAATGAGCAGTTCTTC. This codes for CASSYGLASYNEQFF. J is TRBJ2-1 and V is TRBV7-6, with 8 bases lining up with TRBD2. The CDR3 has 15 residues. Germline V gene data show CDR1 as SGHVS and CDR2 as FNYEAQ. With 4 bases clipped from V and 0 bases from J, the junction kept 2 bases outside the gene matches. Combining the CDR3 with reference TRBV7-6 and TRBJ2-1 gives the whole variable domain GAGVSQSPRYKVTKRGQDVALRCDPISGHVSLYWYRQALGQGPEFLTYFNYEAQQDKSGLPNDRFSAERPEGSISTLTIQRTEQRDSAMYRCASSYGLASYNEQFFGPGTRLTVL.